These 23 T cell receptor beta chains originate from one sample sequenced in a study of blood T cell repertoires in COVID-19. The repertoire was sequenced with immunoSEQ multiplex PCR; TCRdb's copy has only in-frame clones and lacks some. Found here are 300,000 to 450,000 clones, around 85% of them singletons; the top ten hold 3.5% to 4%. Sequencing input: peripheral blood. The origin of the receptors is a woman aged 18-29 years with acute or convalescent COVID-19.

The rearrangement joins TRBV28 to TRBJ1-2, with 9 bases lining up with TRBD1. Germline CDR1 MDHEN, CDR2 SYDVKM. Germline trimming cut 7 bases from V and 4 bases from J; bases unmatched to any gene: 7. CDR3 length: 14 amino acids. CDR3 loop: CASTWDRVIYGYTF. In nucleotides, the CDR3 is TGTGCCAGCACCTGGGACAGGGTAATCTATGGCTACACCTTC.

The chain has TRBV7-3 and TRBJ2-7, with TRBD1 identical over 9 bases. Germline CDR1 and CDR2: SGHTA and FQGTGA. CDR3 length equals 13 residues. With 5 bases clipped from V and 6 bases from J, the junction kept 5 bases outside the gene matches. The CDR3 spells CASSPTDRGEQYF. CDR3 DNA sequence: TGTGCCAGCAGCCCCACGGACAGGGGCGAGCAGTACTTC.

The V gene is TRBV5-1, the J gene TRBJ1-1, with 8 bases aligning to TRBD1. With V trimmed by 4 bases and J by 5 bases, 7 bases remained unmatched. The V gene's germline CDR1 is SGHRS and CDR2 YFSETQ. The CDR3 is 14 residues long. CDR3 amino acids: CASSPTGGRTEAFF. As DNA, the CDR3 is TGCGCCAGCAGCCCCACAGGGGGACGGACTGAAGCTTTCTTT.

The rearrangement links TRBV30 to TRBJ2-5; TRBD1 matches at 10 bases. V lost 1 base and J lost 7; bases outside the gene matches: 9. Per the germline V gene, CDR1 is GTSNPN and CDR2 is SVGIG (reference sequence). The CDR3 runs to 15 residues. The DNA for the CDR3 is TGTGCCTGGAGTGCGGGACAGGGGATTCTTGGGACCCAGTACTTC. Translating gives CAWSAGQGILGTQYF.

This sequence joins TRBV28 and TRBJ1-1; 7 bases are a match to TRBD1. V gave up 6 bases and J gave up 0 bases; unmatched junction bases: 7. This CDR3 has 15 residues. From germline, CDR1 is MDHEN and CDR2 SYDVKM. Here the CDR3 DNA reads TGTGCCAGCAGGGACTTTGGGACAGTGAACACTGAAGCTTTCTTT. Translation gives CASRDFGTVNTEAFF.

Written as DNA, the CDR3 is TGTGCCAGCAGCCCGATGGGCGTCAACTATGGCTACACCTTC. Translated, it gives CASSPMGVNYGYTF. This chain uses TRBV5-4 with TRBJ1-2; D remains ambiguous. Trimming took 4 bases from V and 2 from J, leaving 12 bases between them. From germline, CDR1 is SGHNT and CDR2 YYREEE (reference sequence). This CDR3 is built from 14 residues.

The CDR3: CASSWDRAFEAFF. The CDR3 DNA reads as TGTGCCAGCAGCTGGGACAGGGCCTTTGAAGCTTTCTTT. V is TRBV7-8 and J is TRBJ1-1, with TRBD1 matching 9 bases. Germline V lookup: CDR1 SGHVS, CDR2 FQNEAQ. Trimming at V came to 4 bases and at J to 7 bases, leaving 4 bases not matched to a gene. The CDR3 covers 13 residues.

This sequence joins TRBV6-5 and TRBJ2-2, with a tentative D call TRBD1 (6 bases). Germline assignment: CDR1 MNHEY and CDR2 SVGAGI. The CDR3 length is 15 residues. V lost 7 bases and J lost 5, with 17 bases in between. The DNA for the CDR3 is TGTGCCAGCAAAGTCCCGGGACACCGTACCGGGGAGCTGTTTTTT. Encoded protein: CASKVPGHRTGELFF.

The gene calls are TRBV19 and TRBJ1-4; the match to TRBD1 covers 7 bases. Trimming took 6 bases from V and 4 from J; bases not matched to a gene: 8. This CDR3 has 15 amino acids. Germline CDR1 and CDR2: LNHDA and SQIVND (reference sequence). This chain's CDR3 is CASSVGTVGNEKLFF. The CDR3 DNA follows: TGTGCCAGTAGCGTCGGGACAGTCGGTAATGAAAAACTGTTTTTT.

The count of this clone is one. CDR3 in amino acids: CASSRGQGGNQPQHF. The CDR3 coding sequence is TGTGCCAGCAGCCGGGGACAGGGAGGAAACCAGCCCCAGCATTTT. The chain uses TRBV9 and TRBJ1-5, with 9 bases identical to TRBD1. The CDR3 covers 15 residues. CDR1 and CDR2 (germline): SGDLS, YYNGEE. Germline trimming cut 4 bases from V and 7 bases from J; bases unmatched to any gene: 9.

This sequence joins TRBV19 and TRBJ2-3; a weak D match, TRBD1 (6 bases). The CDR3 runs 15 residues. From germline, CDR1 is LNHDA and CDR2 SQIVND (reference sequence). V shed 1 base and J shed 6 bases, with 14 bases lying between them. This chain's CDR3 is CASSIALRGVDTQYF. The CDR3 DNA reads TGTGCCAGTAGTATAGCCCTCAGGGGAGTGGATACGCAGTATTTT.

The CDR3 reads CATSRDRRDEQYF. The CDR3 DNA reads as TGTGCCACCAGCAGAGATAGGAGGGACGAGCAGTACTTC. The chain is built from TRBV15 and TRBJ2-7; tentatively, D is TRBD2 (6 bases). V dropped 0 bases and J dropped 5 bases, with 8 bases sitting between them. CDR1 and CDR2 (germline): LNHNV, YYDKDF (reference sequence). CDR3 length: 13 residues.

In DNA, the CDR3 is TGTGCCAGCACCCCGGAAGGCGGGAGGCTCGTGTATACGCAGTATTTT. Encoded protein: CASTPEGGRLVYTQYF. V gene TRBV5-4 combines with J gene TRBJ2-3; the match to TRBD2 covers 8 bases. Germline V gene sequence: CDR1 SGHNT, CDR2 YYREEE (reference sequence). The CDR3 spans 16 residues. V was pared by 6 bases and J by 7 bases, with 16 bases of the junction left unmatched.

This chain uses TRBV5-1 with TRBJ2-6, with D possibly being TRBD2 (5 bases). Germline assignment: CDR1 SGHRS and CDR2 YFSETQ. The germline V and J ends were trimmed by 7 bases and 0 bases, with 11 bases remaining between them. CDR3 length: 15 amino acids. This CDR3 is CASGPGNSGANVLTF. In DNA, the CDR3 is TGCGCCAGCGGTCCGGGAAACTCTGGGGCCAACGTCCTGACTTTC.

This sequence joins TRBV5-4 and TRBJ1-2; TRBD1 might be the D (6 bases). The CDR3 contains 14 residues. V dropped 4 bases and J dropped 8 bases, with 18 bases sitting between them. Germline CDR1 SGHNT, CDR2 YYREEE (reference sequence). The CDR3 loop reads CASSPKQGMEGYTF. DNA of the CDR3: TGTGCCAGCAGCCCTAAACAGGGAATGGAGGGCTACACCTTC.

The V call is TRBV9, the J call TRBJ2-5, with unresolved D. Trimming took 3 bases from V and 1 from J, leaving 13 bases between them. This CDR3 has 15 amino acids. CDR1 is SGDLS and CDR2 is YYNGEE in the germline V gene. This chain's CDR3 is CASSAGSSTQETQYF. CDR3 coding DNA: TGTGCCAGCAGCGCGGGTAGCTCCACCCAAGAGACCCAGTACTTC.

The CDR3 loop reads CASSFSAGNGEQYF. CDR3 nucleotide sequence: TGTGCCAGCAGCTTCAGCGCGGGGAATGGCGAGCAGTACTTC. V and J are TRBV7-8 and TRBJ2-7; a possible D gene is TRBD2 (6 bases). The V end lost 3 bases, the J end lost 6 bases, and 15 bases lay between the germline ends. The CDR3 extends over 14 amino acids. CDR1 and CDR2 from the germline V gene are SGHVS and FQNEAQ.

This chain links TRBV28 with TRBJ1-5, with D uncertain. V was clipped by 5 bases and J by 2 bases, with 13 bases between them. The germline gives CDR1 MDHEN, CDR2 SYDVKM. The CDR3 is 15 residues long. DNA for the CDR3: TGTGCCAGCAGTCGCGTAAATCCGGGCAATCAGCCCCAGCATTTT. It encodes CASSRVNPGNQPQHF.

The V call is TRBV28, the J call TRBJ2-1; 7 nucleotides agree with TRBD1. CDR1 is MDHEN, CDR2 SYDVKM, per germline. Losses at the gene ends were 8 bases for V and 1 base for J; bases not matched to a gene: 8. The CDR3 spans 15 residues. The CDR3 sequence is CASGRGGDSYNEQFF. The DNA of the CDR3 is TGTGCCAGCGGAAGAGGGGGCGATTCCTACAATGAGCAGTTCTTC.

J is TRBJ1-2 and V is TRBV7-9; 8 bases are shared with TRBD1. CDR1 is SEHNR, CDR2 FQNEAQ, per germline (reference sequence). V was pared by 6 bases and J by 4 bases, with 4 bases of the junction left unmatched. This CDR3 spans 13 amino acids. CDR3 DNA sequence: TGTGCCAGCAGACTTACAGGGGGCTATGGCTACACCTTC. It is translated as CASRLTGGYGYTF.

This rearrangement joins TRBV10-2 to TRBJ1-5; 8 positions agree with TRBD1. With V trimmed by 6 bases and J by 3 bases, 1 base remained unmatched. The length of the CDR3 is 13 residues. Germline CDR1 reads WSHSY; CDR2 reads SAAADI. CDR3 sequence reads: CASRTGVNQPQHF. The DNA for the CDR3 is TGCGCCAGCAGGACAGGGGTCAATCAGCCCCAGCATTTT.

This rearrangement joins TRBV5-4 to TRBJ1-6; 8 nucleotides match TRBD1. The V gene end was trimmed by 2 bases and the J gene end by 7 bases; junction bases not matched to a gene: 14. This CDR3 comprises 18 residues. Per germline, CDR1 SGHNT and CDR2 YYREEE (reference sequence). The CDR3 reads CASSFGQGANTGNSPLHF. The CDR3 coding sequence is TGTGCCAGCAGCTTTGGTCAGGGGGCAAACACGGGCAATTCACCCCTCCACTTT.

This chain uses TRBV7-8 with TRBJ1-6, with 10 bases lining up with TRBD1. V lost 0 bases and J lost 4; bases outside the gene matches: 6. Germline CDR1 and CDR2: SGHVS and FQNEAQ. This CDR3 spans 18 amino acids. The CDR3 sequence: CASSLAPEGQGYNSPLHF. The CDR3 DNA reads TGTGCCAGCAGCTTAGCGCCGGAGGGACAGGGGTATAATTCACCCCTCCACTTT.